The T cell receptor (beta chain) described here comes from a study of control samples from healthy donors and cancer patients. The V end was cut by 3 bases, the J end by 4 bases, with 9 bases between. Germline V gives CDR1 SEHNR, CDR2 FQNEAQ (reference sequence). This CDR3 has 13 residues. The table lists this clone with a few counts. Sequenced by immunoSEQ multiplex PCR; TCRdb stores in-frame clones only, minus some. The top ten hold under 10% of the sample, which has about 97,000 clones, around 88% seen once. Sequencing used blood. This chain connects TRBV7-9 to TRBJ1-1; D ambiguous. This clonotype was obtained from a young man in good health. The CDR3 DNA reads as TGTGCCAGCAGCTTCCAGCGGTCCACTGAAGCTTTCTTT. Protein product: CASSFQRSTEAFF.